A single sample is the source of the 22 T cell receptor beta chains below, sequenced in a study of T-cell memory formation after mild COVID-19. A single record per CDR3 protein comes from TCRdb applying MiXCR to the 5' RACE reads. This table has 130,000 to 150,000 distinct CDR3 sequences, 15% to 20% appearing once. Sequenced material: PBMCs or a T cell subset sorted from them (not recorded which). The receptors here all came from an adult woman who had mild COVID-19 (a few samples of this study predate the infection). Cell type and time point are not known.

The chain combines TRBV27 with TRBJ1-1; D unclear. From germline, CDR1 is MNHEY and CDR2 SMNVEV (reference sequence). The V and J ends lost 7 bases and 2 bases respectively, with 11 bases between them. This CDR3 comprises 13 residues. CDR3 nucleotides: TGTGCCAGCAAACGGTACCCTAACACTGAAGCTTTCTTT. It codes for CASKRYPNTEAFF.

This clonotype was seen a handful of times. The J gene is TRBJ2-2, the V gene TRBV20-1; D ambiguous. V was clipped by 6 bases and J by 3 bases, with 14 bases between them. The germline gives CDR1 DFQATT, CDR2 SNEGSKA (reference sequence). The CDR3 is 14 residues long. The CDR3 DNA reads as TGCAGTGCCCTAGATGTTGAGCACACCGGGGAGCTGTTTTTT. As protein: CSALDVEHTGELFF.

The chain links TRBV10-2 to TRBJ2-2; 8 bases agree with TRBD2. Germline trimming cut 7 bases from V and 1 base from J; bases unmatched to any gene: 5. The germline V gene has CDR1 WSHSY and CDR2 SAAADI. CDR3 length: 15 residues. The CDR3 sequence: CASMERGRNTGELFF. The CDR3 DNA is TGCGCCAGCATGGAGCGGGGGAGGAACACCGGGGAGCTGTTTTTT.

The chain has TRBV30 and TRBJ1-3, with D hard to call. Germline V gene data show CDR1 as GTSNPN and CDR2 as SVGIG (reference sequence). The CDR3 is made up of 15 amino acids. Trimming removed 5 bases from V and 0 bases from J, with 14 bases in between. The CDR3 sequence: CAWVLAVDSGNTIYF. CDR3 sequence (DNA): TGTGCCTGGGTACTAGCCGTAGACTCTGGAAACACCATATATTTT.

CDR3 coding DNA: TGCGCCAGCAGCCGGTCCAGGGGGCAATATACTGAAGCTTTCTTT. Translation: CASSRSRGQYTEAFF. The chain has TRBV4-3 and TRBJ1-1, with 8 bases aligning to TRBD1. V lost 4 bases, J lost 5 bases, and 9 bases stayed unmatched. Germline V CDR1 and CDR2: LGHNA, YSLEER. The CDR3 is 15 amino acids.

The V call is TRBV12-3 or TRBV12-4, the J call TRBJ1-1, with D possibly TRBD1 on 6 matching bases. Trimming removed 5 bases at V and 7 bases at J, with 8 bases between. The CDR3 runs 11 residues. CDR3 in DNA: TGTGCCAGCAGTAGGGGGGATGAAGCTTTCTTT. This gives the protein CASSRGDEAFF.

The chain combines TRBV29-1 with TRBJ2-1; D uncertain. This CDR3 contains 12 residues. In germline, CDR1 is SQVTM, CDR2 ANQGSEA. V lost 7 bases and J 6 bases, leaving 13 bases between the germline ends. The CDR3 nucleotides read TGCAGCGCCCATTCCTGGTCCAATGAGCAGTTCTTC. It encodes CSAHSWSNEQFF.

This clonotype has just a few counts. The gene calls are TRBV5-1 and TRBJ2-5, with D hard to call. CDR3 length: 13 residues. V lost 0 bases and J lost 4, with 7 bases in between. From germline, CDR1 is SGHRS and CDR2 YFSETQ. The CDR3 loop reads CASSLVRRETQYF. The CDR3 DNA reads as TGCGCCAGCAGCTTGGTGAGACGAGAGACCCAGTACTTC.

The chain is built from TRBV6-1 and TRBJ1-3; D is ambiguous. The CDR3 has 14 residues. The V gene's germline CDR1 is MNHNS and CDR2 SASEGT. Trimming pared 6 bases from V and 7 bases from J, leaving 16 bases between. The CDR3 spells CASRDPAGWNTIYF. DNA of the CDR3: TGTGCCAGCAGAGACCCCGCGGGATGGAACACCATATATTTT.

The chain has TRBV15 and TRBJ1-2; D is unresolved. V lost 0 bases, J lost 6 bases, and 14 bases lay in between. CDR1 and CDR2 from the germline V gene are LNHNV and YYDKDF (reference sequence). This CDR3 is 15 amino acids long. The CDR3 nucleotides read TGTGCCACCAGCAGAGATCTTGAGGGCGGTGATGGCTACACCTTC. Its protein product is CATSRDLEGGDGYTF.

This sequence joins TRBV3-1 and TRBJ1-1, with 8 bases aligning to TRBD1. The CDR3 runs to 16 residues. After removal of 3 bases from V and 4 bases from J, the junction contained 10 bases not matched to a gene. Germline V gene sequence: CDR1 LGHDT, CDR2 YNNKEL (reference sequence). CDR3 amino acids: CASSHTGTDRGTEAFF. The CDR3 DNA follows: TGTGCCAGCAGCCACACAGGGACAGACAGGGGCACTGAAGCTTTCTTT.

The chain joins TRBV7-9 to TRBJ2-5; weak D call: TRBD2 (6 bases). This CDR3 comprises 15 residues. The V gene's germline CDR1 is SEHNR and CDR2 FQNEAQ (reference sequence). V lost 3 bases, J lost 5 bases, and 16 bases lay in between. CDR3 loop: CASSFQARRVETQYF. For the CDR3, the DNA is TGTGCCAGCAGCTTTCAGGCGAGGAGGGTGGAGACCCAGTACTTC. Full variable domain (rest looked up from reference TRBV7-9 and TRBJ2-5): DTGVSQNPRHKITKRGQNVTFRCDPISEHNRLYWYRQTLGQGPEFLTYFQNEAQLEKSRLLSDRFSAERPKGSFSTLEIQRTEQGDSAMYLCASSFQARRVETQYFGPGTRLLVL.

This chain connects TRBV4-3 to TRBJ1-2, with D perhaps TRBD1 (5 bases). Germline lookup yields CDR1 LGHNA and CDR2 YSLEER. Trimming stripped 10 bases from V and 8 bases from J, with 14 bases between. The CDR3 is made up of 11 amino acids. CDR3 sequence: CATLGQGGYTF. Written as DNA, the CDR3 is TGCGCCACCCTCGGGCAGGGCGGCTACACCTTC.

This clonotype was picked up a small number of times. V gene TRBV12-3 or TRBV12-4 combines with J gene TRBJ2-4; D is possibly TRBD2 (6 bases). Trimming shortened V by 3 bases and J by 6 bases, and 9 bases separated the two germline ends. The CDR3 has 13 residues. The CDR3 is CASSFSGRNIQYF. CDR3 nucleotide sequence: TGTGCCAGCAGTTTTTCCGGGAGAAACATTCAGTACTTC.

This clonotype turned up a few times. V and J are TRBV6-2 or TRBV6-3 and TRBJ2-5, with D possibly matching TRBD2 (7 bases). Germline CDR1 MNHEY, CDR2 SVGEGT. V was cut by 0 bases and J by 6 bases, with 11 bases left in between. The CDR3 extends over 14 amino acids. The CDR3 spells CASSYSGGQKTQYF. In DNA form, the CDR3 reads TGTGCCAGCAGTTACTCGGGGGGGCAAAAGACCCAGTACTTC.

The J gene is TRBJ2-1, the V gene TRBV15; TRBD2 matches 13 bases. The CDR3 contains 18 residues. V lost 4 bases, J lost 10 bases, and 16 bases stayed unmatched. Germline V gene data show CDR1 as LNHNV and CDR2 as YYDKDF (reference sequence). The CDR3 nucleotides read TGTGCCACCAGCAAAGGAGGACTAGCGGGAGTAGGGTTCGAGGAGCAGTTCTTC. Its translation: CATSKGGLAGVGFEEQFF.

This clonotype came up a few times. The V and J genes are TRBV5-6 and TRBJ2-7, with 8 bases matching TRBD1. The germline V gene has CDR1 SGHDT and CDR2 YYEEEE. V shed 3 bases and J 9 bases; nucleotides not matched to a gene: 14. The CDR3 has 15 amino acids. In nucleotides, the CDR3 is TGTGCCAGCAGCTGGGGGACAGGCTTCCCTCAGGGGCAGTACTTC. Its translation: CASSWGTGFPQGQYF.

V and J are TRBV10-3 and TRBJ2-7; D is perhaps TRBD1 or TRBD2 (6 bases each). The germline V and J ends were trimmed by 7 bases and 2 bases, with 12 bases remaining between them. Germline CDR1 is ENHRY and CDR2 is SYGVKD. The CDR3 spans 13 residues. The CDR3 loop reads CAITPGAAYEQYF. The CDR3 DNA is TGTGCCATCACCCCGGGGGCAGCCTACGAGCAGTACTTC.

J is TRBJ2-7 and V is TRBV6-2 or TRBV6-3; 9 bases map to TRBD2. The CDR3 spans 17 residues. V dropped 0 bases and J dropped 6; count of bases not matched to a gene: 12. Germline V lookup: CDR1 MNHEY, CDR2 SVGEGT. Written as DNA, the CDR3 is TGTGCCAGCAGTTACTCCCTATTGCGGGAGGGCCTCCGCGAGCAGTACTTC. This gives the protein CASSYSLLREGLREQYF.

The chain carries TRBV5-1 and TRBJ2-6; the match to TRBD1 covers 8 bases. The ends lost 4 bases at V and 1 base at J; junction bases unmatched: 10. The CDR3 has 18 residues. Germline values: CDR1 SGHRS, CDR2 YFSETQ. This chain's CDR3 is CASSPGQGFYSGANVLTF. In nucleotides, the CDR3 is TGCGCCAGCAGCCCAGGACAGGGTTTTTATTCTGGGGCCAACGTCCTGACTTTC. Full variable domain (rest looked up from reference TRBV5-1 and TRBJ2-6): KAGVTQTPRYLIKTRGQQVTLSCSPISGHRSVSWYQQTPGQGLQFLFEYFSETQRNKGNFPGRFSGRQFSNSRSEMNVSTLELGDSALYLCASSPGQGFYSGANVLTFGAGSRLTVL.

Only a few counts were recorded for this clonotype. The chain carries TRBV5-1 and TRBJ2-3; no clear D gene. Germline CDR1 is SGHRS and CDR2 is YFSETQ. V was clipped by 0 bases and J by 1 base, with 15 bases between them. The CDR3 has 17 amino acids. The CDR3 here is CASSLVGMGKGTDTQYF. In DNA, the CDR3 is TGCGCCAGCAGCTTGGTGGGGATGGGGAAGGGCACAGATACGCAGTATTTT.

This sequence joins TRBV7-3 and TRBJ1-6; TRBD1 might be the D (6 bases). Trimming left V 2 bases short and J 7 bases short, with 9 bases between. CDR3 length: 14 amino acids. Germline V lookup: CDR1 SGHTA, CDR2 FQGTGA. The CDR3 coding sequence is TGTGCCAGCAGCTTAGGGGGGACAAATTCACCCCTCCACTTT. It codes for CASSLGGTNSPLHF.